A single sample is the source of the 8 T cell receptor beta chains below, sequenced in a study of blood T cell repertoires in COVID-19. This table comes from immunoSEQ multiplex PCR, and its TCRdb copy is limited to in-frame clones, with some not included. The data contain 300,000 or so clones, about nine tenths of them singletons. The specimen was peripheral blood. The receptors shown here come from a woman aged 30 to 39 with COVID-19, enrolled during active disease.

The CDR3 sequence is CASGLNRDSTQHF. The CDR3 nucleotides are TGTGCTAGTGGTTTAAATCGGGACAGCACCCAGCATTTT. V usage is TRBV12-5 and J usage is TRBJ1-5, with 7 bases that match TRBD1. The CDR3 is 13 amino acids. V lost 3 bases, J lost 11 bases, and 7 bases stayed unmatched. The germline CDR1 and CDR2 sequences are LGHNT and FRNRAP.

The genes are TRBV18 and TRBJ1-5, with a weak D call TRBD1 (5 bases). V lost 6 bases and J 5 bases, leaving 17 bases between the germline ends. The CDR3 contains 15 residues. Germline loops: CDR1 KGHSH, CDR2 LQKENI. For the CDR3, the DNA is TGTGCCAGCTCGAACGGACATGGGGCGGATCAGCCCCAGCATTTT. Amino acids: CASSNGHGADQPQHF.

This chain links TRBV6-5 with TRBJ2-3; maybe TRBD2 (7 bases). CDR1 is MNHEY, CDR2 SVGAGI, per germline. The CDR3 spans 13 residues. V lost 8 bases and J 2 bases, leaving 11 bases between the germline ends. CDR3 residues: CASQRDTTDTQYF. CDR3 sequence (DNA): TGTGCCAGCCAGCGGGACACCACAGATACGCAGTATTTT.

The CDR3: CASSLSLQTNEKLFF. CDR3 bases: TGTGCCAGCAGCTTATCCCTTCAGACTAATGAAAAACTGTTTTTT. This chain connects TRBV7-2 to TRBJ1-4; D unclear. The CDR3 has 15 amino acids. Per the germline V gene, CDR1 is SGHTA and CDR2 is FQGNSA. V lost 2 bases, J lost 2 bases, and 9 bases lay in between.

The chain links TRBV3-1 (or the pseudogene TRBV3-2) to TRBJ1-1, with 8 bases aligning to TRBD1. Trimming took 4 bases from V and 6 from J; bases not matched to a gene: 7. There are 14 residues in the CDR3. The germline CDR1 and CDR2 sequences are LGHDT and YNNKEL (reference sequence). The CDR3 region has the DNA TGTGCCAGCAGCCCACATGACAGGGGACCTGAAGCTTTCTTT. Residues: CASSPHDRGPEAFF.

The chain is built from TRBV24-1 and TRBJ1-4; D is unclear. Germline V lookup: CDR1 KGHDR, CDR2 SFDVKD. The CDR3 length is 13 residues. Trimming took off 1 base at V and 5 bases at J, with 4 bases between the two ends. The chain's CDR3 is CATSDFKNEKLFF. The CDR3 region has the DNA TGTGCCACCAGTGATTTCAAAAATGAAAAACTGTTTTTT.

The CDR3 here is CAWKGGTNYGYTF. The CDR3 nucleotides are TGTGCCTGGAAGGGGGGGACCAACTATGGCTACACCTTC. V is TRBV30 and J is TRBJ1-2; possibly TRBD1 for D (6 bases). There are 13 residues in the CDR3. Germline V gives CDR1 GTSNPN, CDR2 SVGIG (reference sequence). V was pared by 4 bases and J by 2 bases, with 11 bases between.

CDR3: CASSPWGGADTGELFF. In nucleotides, the CDR3 is TGCGCCAGCAGCCCGTGGGGGGGAGCGGACACCGGGGAGCTGTTTTTT. J is TRBJ2-2 and V is TRBV5-1; 7 bases map to TRBD2. V was clipped by 4 bases and J by 3 bases; unmatched bases: 9. Germline values: CDR1 SGHRS, CDR2 YFSETQ. The CDR3 runs 16 residues.